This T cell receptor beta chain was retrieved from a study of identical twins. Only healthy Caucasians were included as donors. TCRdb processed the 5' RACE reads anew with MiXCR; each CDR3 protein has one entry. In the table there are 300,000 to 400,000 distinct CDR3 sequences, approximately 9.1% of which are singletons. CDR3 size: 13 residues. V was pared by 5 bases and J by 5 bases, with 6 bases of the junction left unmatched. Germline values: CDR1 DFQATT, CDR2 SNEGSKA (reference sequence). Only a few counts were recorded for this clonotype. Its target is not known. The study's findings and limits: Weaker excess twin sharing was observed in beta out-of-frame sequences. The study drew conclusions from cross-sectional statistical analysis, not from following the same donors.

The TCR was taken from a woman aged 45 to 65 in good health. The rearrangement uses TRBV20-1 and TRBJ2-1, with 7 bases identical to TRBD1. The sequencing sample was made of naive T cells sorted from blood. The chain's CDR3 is CSARKTGNNEQFF. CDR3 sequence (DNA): TGCAGTGCTCGGAAGACAGGGAACAATGAGCAGTTCTTC.